This T cell receptor beta chain was sequenced in a study of T cells in Graves' hyperthyroidism and ophthalmopathy. Each patient was aged 18 to 65 and had newly diagnosed hyperthyroidism of under 2 months' duration. This clonotype was recorded at least ten times. The ends were cut back, 3 bases at V and 5 bases at J, with 8 bases in the middle. Germline CDR1 DFQATT, CDR2 SNEGSKA (reference sequence). The CDR3 loop spans 12 amino acids. From RNA transcripts, TCR beta CDR3 regions were amplified. HTBI primers drove first-round RT-PCR of the TCR CDR3. In TCRdb, the multiplex PCR reads were re-called with MiXCR into one record per CDR3 protein. The sample contains hundreds of thousands of distinct CDR3 sequences, 16% of which appear only once.

The sequenced sample was blood. J is TRBJ2-1 and V is TRBV20-1; D might be TRBD2 (5 bases). The receptor's source is a woman aged 18-30 years with Graves' hyperthyroidism. The CDR3 protein is CSASGVHNEQFF. The DNA for the CDR3 is TGCAGTGCTAGCGGGGTTCACAATGAGCAGTTCTTC.